A selection of T cell receptor beta chains follows, all from one sample in a study of cytomegalovirus exposure and HLA in healthy donors. Method: immunoSEQ multiplex PCR; TCRdb's copy keeps in-frame clones and lacks some. The data show about 110,000 clones, 80% to 85% seen once. Sample: PBMCs. The receptors come from a woman aged 25-40 years in good health and CMV-seronegative. The CDR3 runs from the conserved cysteine through the conserved F or W. A D gene is named only where the DNA matches it firmly. Some rows have no size entry. The others give once, few or many, or a class for an expanded clone.

-	TRBV28	TRBJ2-7	once	TGTGCCAGCAGCGAAGGGGTCCACGAGCAGTACTTC	CASSEGVHEQYF
TRBD1	TRBV5-1	TRBJ2-2	-	TGCGCCAGCTCAAAGGACAGGGGGACGTCCGGGGAGCTGTTTTTT	CASSKDRGTSGELFF
-	TRBV29-1	TRBJ2-3	-	TGCAGCGTTGCGGCGGCCCCAGCAGATACGCAGTATTTT	CSVAAAPADTQYF
-	TRBV27	TRBJ2-1	-	TGTGCCAGCAGAACCGGAGGGGGGGAGCTCAATGAGCAGTTCTTC	CASRTGGGELNEQFF
-	TRBV5-4	TRBJ1-2	once	TGTGCCAGCAGCCCCGGTCAGGGTTTAATGTATTACACCTTC	CASSPGQGLMYYTF
-	TRBV19	TRBJ1-5	once	TGTGCCAGTAGTATAGAGGGGGAGGGTCAGCCCCAGCATTTT	CASSIEGEGQPQHF
TRBD1	TRBV2	TRBJ1-1	-	TGTGCCAGCAGCAACAGGGGTATCGGTGAAGCTTTCTTT	CASSNRGIGEAFF
-	TRBV6-5	TRBJ1-1	-	TGTGCCAGCAGCTCACAGGGAACCACTGAAGCTTTCTTT	CASSSQGTTEAFF
TRBD1	TRBV7-2	TRBJ2-1	once	TGTGCCAGCAGCATGGGACAGGGGGGCGCGGGTAGCCTGCAGTTCTTC	CASSMGQGGAGSLQFF
TRBD2	TRBV7-6	TRBJ2-1	-	TGTGCCAGCAGCTTAGCGAGCGGGGAATTTAGGAATGAGCAGTTCTTC	CASSLASGEFRNEQFF
TRBD1	TRBV6-5	TRBJ1-4	few	TGTGCCAGCAGACTTACAGGGGGACCTGAAAAACTGTTTTTT	CASRLTGGPEKLFF
TRBD2	TRBV27	TRBJ2-3	-	TGTGCCAGCAGTCTAAACATAGCGGGCGTTAGCACAGATACGCAGTATTTT	CASSLNIAGVSTDTQYF
TRBD2	TRBV7-9	TRBJ2-1	-	TGTGCCAGCAGCTTAGTCACTAGCGGGACTGATGAGCAGTTCTTC	CASSLVTSGTDEQFF
TRBD2	TRBV6-5	TRBJ2-3	-	TGTGCCAGCGCCCATAGCGGGGTTCCAGATACGCAGTATTTT	CASAHSGVPDTQYF
TRBD2	TRBV5-4	TRBJ2-1	-	TGTGCCAGCAGCTTGGTAGCGGGACCTAGCAATGAGCAGTTCTTC	CASSLVAGPSNEQFF
TRBD1	TRBV29-1	TRBJ1-3	-	TGCAGCGTGACAGGGGAGGTATCTGGAAACACCATATATTTT	CSVTGEVSGNTIYF
TRBD2	TRBV6-1	TRBJ2-5	-	TGTGCCAGCAGTGAACTAGCGGGGCGAAAAGAGACCCAGTACTTC	CASSELAGRKETQYF
TRBD1	TRBV5-6	TRBJ1-2	-	TGTGCCAGCAGCCGACAGGGCTTCACCCATGGCTACACCTTC	CASSRQGFTHGYTF
TRBD2	TRBV4-3	TRBJ2-3	-	TGCGCCAGCAGCCCGAACAGACTAGCGGGAGGGTTCACAGATACGCAGTATTTT	CASSPNRLAGGFTDTQYF
TRBD1	TRBV5-1	TRBJ1-1	-	TGCGCCAGCAGCCCCCCGGGACAGGAAGCTTTCTTT	CASSPPGQEAFF
-	TRBV30	TRBJ1-3	-	TGTGCCTGGACTGGGAGCGGAAACACCATATATTTT	CAWTGSGNTIYF
-	TRBV30	TRBJ1-3	-	TGTGCCTGGGTGCCGGGGGGTTTGGCATTCTCTGGAAACACCATATATTTT	CAWVPGGLAFSGNTIYF
-	TRBV27	TRBJ2-6	-	TGTGCCAGCAGTTTATTACCGGGCTCTGGGGCCAACGTCCTGACTTTC	CASSLLPGSGANVLTF
TRBD1	TRBV15	TRBJ1-1	few	TGTGCCACCAGCTTGGGACAGGGGACTGAAGCTTTCTTT	CATSLGQGTEAFF
TRBD1	TRBV7-2	TRBJ2-3	once	TGTGCCAGCAGACGACAGGGGGGACGCACAGATACGCAGTATTTT	CASRRQGGRTDTQYF
-	TRBV4-3	TRBJ2-2	-	TGCGCCAGCAGCCAGGATAGCATGACCGGGGAGCTGTTTTTT	CASSQDSMTGELFF
TRBD1	TRBV28	TRBJ2-3	-	TGTGCCAGCAGGCAAGACAGGGGCGGCACAGATACGCAGTATTTT	CASRQDRGGTDTQYF
TRBD2	TRBV15	TRBJ2-7	-	TGTGCCACCAGCAGGGGACTAGCGGGAGGTGAGCAGTACTTC	CATSRGLAGGEQYF
-	TRBV6-6	TRBJ1-2	-	TGTGCCAGCAGTCCCCCCGGGGTCAATGGCTACACCTTC	CASSPPGVNGYTF
TRBD2	TRBV28	TRBJ2-1	-	TGTGCCAGCAGAGGCACTAGCGGGAGTCATAATGAGCAGTTCTTC	CASRGTSGSHNEQFF
-	TRBV6-1	TRBJ1-5	-	TGTGCCAGCAGTGAACCCCAGGGAATAGGGTATCAGCCCCAGCATTTT	CASSEPQGIGYQPQHF